These T cell receptor beta chains were read from a single sample in a study of T cell responses to AZD1222 COVID-19 vaccine. TCRdb's copy holds only in-frame clones and misses some; the assay was immunoSEQ multiplex PCR. The data contain some 150,000 clones, 89% of them singletons. Sequencing was performed on peripheral blood, taken on day 0 of AZD1222 vaccination. The receptors originated from an adult in good health. CDR3s include the opening cysteine and the closing phenylalanine or tryptophan. The D gene is left open where the match is weak. Not all rows give a size; the values are once, few, many and, for expanded clones, a class.

CDR3 protein	CDR3 DNA	clone size	V gene	J gene	CDR3 length	D gene
CASMARETQYF	TGTGCCAGCATGGCGAGGGAGACCCAGTACTTC	.	TRBV2	TRBJ2-5	11	.
CASGPGDTQYF	TGTGCCTCAGGACCTGGGGATACGCAGTATTTT	.	TRBV10-3	TRBJ2-3	11	.
CASTQTASSYEQYF	TGTGCCAGTACCCAGACCGCTAGCTCCTACGAGCAGTACTTC	.	TRBV28	TRBJ2-7	14	.
CSVEWTGGYEQYF	TGCAGCGTTGAATGGACAGGGGGATACGAGCAGTACTTC	.	TRBV29-1	TRBJ2-7	13	TRBD1
CASSSPAGVTYEQYF	TGTGCCAGCAGCTCCCCTGCGGGAGTTACCTACGAGCAGTACTTC	.	TRBV7-2	TRBJ2-7	15	TRBD2
CASGGGVRGGTQYF	TGTGCCAGTGGTGGGGGTGTTCGAGGAGGGACCCAGTACTTC	.	TRBV19	TRBJ2-5	14	.
CASRKTGGNTEAFF	TGTGCCAGCAGAAAGACAGGGGGGAACACTGAAGCTTTCTTT	.	TRBV27	TRBJ1-1	14	TRBD1
CASSHGGWTDNQPQHF	TGTGCCAGCAGCCACGGAGGTTGGACAGACAATCAGCCCCAGCATTTT	.	TRBV7-2	TRBJ1-5	16	.
CASVADRSEQFF	TGTGCCAGCGTGGCCGATCGGAGTGAGCAGTTCTTC	.	TRBV12-3/TRBV12-4	TRBJ2-1	12	.
CASSQDPRSRGYEQYF	TGTGCCAGCAGCCAAGATCCCCGATCGCGAGGCTACGAGCAGTACTTC	.	TRBV3-1/TRBV3-2	TRBJ2-7	16	.
CASSFPSRGPSTDTQYF	TGTGCCAGCAGTTTCCCCTCTAGGGGGCCTAGCACAGATACGCAGTATTTT	.	TRBV28	TRBJ2-3	17	TRBD1
CASSPGVGGSTDTQYF	TGCGCCAGCAGCCCGGGGGTCGGGGGGAGCACAGATACGCAGTATTTT	.	TRBV5-1	TRBJ2-3	16	TRBD2
CASRKGLAFDEQFF	TGTGCCAGCAGGAAGGGACTAGCGTTCGATGAGCAGTTCTTC	.	TRBV28	TRBJ2-1	14	TRBD2
CASSQGTSQETQYF	TGTGCCAGCAGCCAGGGGACATCCCAAGAGACCCAGTACTTC	.	TRBV7-9	TRBJ2-5	14	.
CASSPPGGRTEAFF	TGTGCCAGCAGCCCCCCAGGGGGCCGGACTGAAGCTTTCTTT	once	TRBV6-2/TRBV6-3	TRBJ1-1	14	TRBD1
CASSDIPDRDTEAFF	TGCGCCAGCAGCGATATTCCGGACAGGGACACTGAAGCTTTCTTT	.	TRBV5-1	TRBJ1-1	15	TRBD1
CASRNNPAAGELFF	TGTGCCAGCAGAAATAACCCGGCCGCCGGGGAGCTGTTTTTT	.	TRBV2	TRBJ2-2	14	.
CASSLKGRDRKTYEQYF	TGTGCCAGCAGTTTAAAGGGCCGGGACAGGAAGACCTACGAGCAGTACTTC	.	TRBV28	TRBJ2-7	17	TRBD1
CASSRDRDREKLFF	TGTGCCAGTAGCCGGGACAGGGACCGCGAAAAACTGTTTTTT	once	TRBV19	TRBJ1-4	14	TRBD1
CASSRQGTEAFF	TGTGCCAGCAGTAGACAGGGAACTGAAGCTTTCTTT	.	TRBV6-5	TRBJ1-1	12	TRBD1
CATSRDAARINEQYF	TGTGCCACCAGCAGAGATGCGGCCAGGATAAACGAGCAGTACTTC	.	TRBV15	TRBJ2-7	15	.
CASSDSRRNTEAFF	TGTGCCAGCAGTGACTCACGGCGGAACACTGAAGCTTTCTTT	.	TRBV6-4	TRBJ1-1	14	.
CASTVLTGALEAFF	TGTGCCAGCACCGTTCTCACAGGGGCCCTCGAAGCTTTCTTT	.	TRBV5-8	TRBJ1-1	14	TRBD1
CAISGEVTTDTQYF	TGTGCCATCAGTGGGGAGGTTACCACAGATACGCAGTATTTT	.	TRBV10-3	TRBJ2-3	14	.
CATSYTMGSSPDGYTF	TGTGCCACCAGCTACACTATGGGATCATCTCCGGATGGCTACACCTTC	.	TRBV15	TRBJ1-2	16	.
CASSHPGQGLTDTQYF	TGTGCCAGCAGCCATCCGGGACAGGGACTCACAGATACGCAGTATTTT	.	TRBV13	TRBJ2-3	16	TRBD1
CASSLTSDTDTQYF	TGTGCCAGCAGCTTGACTAGCGACACAGATACGCAGTATTTT	.	TRBV5-4	TRBJ2-3	14	TRBD2
CASSIDSGGWNEQYF	TGTGCCAGTAGTATAGATTCAGGGGGCTGGAACGAGCAGTACTTC	.	TRBV19	TRBJ2-7	15	TRBD1
CASSHNTGPPGELFF	TGTGCCAGCAGCCATAATACCGGGCCCCCCGGGGAGCTGTTTTTT	.	TRBV6-5	TRBJ2-2	15	.
CASSLNRGNEQFF	TGTGCCAGCAGCCTCAACAGGGGCAATGAGCAGTTCTTC	.	TRBV7-2	TRBJ2-1	13	TRBD1
CATSDKSTDTQYF	TGTGCCACCAGTGATAAGTCCACAGATACGCAGTATTTT	few	TRBV24-1	TRBJ2-3	13	.
CASSAGGGRGYGYTF	TGTGCCAGCAGCGCCGGCGGGGGCAGGGGCTATGGCTACACCTTC	.	TRBV7-2	TRBJ1-2	15	.
CASSFTTGVNYGYTF	TGTGCCAGCAGCTTCACGACAGGGGTTAACTATGGCTACACCTTC	.	TRBV7-8	TRBJ1-2	15	TRBD1
CASSRTVFGAQYF	TGTGCCAGCAGCAGGACCGTTTTTGGGGCCCAGTACTTC	once	TRBV5-6	TRBJ2-5	13	.
CASRPGAYNQPQHF	TGTGCCAGCAGGCCCGGGGCCTACAATCAGCCCCAGCATTTT	.	TRBV28	TRBJ1-5	14	.
CASSTGQTPGNSPLHF	TGTGCCAGTAGTACGGGACAAACCCCAGGGAATTCACCCCTCCACTTT	few	TRBV19	TRBJ1-6	16	.
CASSSGGGHSEAFF	TGTGCCAGCAGCTCCGGGGGGGGGCATTCTGAAGCTTTCTTT	.	TRBV28	TRBJ1-1	14	.
CASSQDPRQNEQFF	TGCGCCAGCAGCCAAGATCCCCGGCAGAATGAGCAGTTCTTC	once	TRBV4-1	TRBJ2-1	14	.
CASSQVGNTIYF	TGCGCCAGCAGCCAGGTTGGAAACACCATATATTTT	.	TRBV4-1	TRBJ1-3	12	.
CASSPSPGQGKSSDF	TGTGCCAGCTCACCCTCTCCGGGACAGGGGAAGAGTAGCGACTTC	.	TRBV18	TRBJ2-7	15	TRBD1
CASSLDWRFNTGELFF	TGTGCCAGCAGCTTAGATTGGAGGTTTAACACCGGGGAGCTGTTTTTT	.	TRBV7-3	TRBJ2-2	16	.
CASSSKSSYNSPLHF	TGTGCCAGCAGTTCCAAGAGCTCCTATAATTCACCCCTCCACTTT	.	TRBV2	TRBJ1-6	15	.
CASSGTSGRADTQYF	TGTGCCAGCAGCGGGACTAGCGGGAGGGCAGATACGCAGTATTTT	.	TRBV2	TRBJ2-3	15	TRBD2
CASTRGDPSQPQHF	TGTGCCAGCACCCGGGGGGACCCTAGCCAGCCCCAGCATTTT	.	TRBV28	TRBJ1-5	14	.
CASSRGLANNYEQYF	TGTGCCAGCAGCCGGGGACTAGCTAATAACTACGAGCAGTACTTC	.	TRBV28	TRBJ2-7	15	TRBD2
CASSVEDTVGNQPQHF	TGTGCCAGCAGCGTAGAGGACACAGTTGGGAATCAGCCCCAGCATTTT	.	TRBV9	TRBJ1-5	16	.
CASSPPRAAAEQYF	TGTGCCAGCAGTCCCCCAAGAGCGGCGGCCGAGCAGTACTTC	.	TRBV6-2/TRBV6-3	TRBJ2-7	14	.
CASSVREGDTDTQYF	TGTGCCAGCAGCGTGAGGGAGGGGGACACAGATACGCAGTATTTT	.	TRBV9	TRBJ2-3	15	.
CASSFPPNPSGSSYNEQFF	TGTGCCAGCAGTTTCCCGCCCAACCCTAGCGGTAGCTCCTACAATGAGCAGTTCTTC	once	TRBV28	TRBJ2-1	19	TRBD2
CASSLSGGLEAFF	TGTGCCAGCAGCTTGTCTGGGGGTCTTGAAGCTTTCTTT	.	TRBV5-5	TRBJ1-1	13	.
CASSLVGGGPNNEQFF	TGCGCCAGCAGCTTGGTCGGGGGAGGGCCGAACAATGAGCAGTTCTTC	.	TRBV5-1	TRBJ2-1	16	TRBD2
CASRRRNQPQHF	TGTGCTTCGCGGCGGCGTAATCAGCCCCAGCATTTT	.	TRBV12-5	TRBJ1-5	12	.
CASSLRGYYTHYNEQFF	TGTGCCAGCAGCTTAAGAGGATATTACACCCATTACAATGAGCAGTTCTTC	.	TRBV5-6	TRBJ2-1	17	.
CASSEAWTRANEQFF	TGTGCCAGCAGTGAAGCTTGGACTAGGGCCAATGAGCAGTTCTTC	.	TRBV6-1	TRBJ2-1	15	TRBD2
CASSISSGGAYEQYF	TGTGCCAGTAGTATCTCGAGCGGGGGGGCTTACGAGCAGTACTTC	.	TRBV19	TRBJ2-7	15	TRBD2